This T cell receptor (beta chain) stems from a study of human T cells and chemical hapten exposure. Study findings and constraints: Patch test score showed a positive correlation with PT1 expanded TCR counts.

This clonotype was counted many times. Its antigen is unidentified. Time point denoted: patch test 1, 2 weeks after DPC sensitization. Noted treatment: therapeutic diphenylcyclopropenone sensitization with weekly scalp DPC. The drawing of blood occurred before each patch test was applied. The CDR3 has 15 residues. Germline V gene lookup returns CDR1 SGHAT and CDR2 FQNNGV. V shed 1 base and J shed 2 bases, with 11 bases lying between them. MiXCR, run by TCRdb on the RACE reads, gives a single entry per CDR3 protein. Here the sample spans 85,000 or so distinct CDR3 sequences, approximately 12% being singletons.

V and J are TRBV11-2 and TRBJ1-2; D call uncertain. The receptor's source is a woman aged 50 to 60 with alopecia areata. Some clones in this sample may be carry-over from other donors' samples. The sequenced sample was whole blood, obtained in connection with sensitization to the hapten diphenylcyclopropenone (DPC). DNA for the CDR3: TGTGCCAGCAGCTTAGTGGCAGAGCCAAACTATGGCTACACCTTC. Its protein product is CASSLVAEPNYGYTF.